This TCR beta chain is drawn from a study of shared clonotypes between healthy human individuals (dated by TCRdb to 2018 to 2020). With respect to the entire study: The cohort included three men and a couple of women between 18 and 49 years of age. For each donor, CD4 naive and CD4 memory were each given three plates, CD8 naive was given two plates, and CD8 memory was given one plate. The study deeply sequenced blood TCR repertoires of five healthy adults to estimate repertoire size and the extent of clonotype sharing between individuals. Libraries were prepared and TCR repertoires were sequenced by different laboratories using diverse techniques, in order to increase sequencing depth and limit assay-specific biases. Between about 0.8 and 9 billion PBMCs per donor were obtained by leukapheresis.

Worth noting for this clone: Its antigen is not yet known. The sample holds no much larger clone one base away, and base qualities are not on file.

Deletion took 1 base off V and 10 bases off J, with a span of 18 bases between the germline ends. Via the germline V gene, CDR1 is SGHDT and CDR2 YYEEEE. Including cysteine and phenylalanine, the CDR3 has 16 amino acids. The retained sequence is limited to the CDR3, 48 bases, with the frame set at the first base. The investigation overall reported the following: Because the study included only a small number of donors, the genetic and exposure-history diversity represented was limited. Compared with non-shared clonotypes, the clonotypes found in all four sorted-subset donors had higher generation probabilities. Only blood was sampled, and tissue TCR repertoires likely differ from those in blood. Pairwise subsampling indicated that sequencing depth was expected to affect the degree of clonotype sharing among donors. Incomplete sequencing was indicated by rarefaction of sorted-subset datasets, despite the large sequencing depth. Naive subsets generally had larger estimated clonotype richness than memory subsets did. Across four donors, approximately 5% of naive CD4, over 3% of naive CD8, around 2.1% of memory CD4, and approximately 0.42% of memory CD8 clonotypes were shared.

The donors were healthy, HIV-negative adults who had no recently reported acute infections or vaccinations. Every donor was a Caucasian adult residing in Nashville, Tennessee, USA. Magnetic negative selection was used to enrich CD4+ T cells, after which naive cells were positively selected on CD45RA and the negative fraction became the memory subset. After blood collection by leukapheresis, PBMCs were isolated using Ficoll-Histopaque density gradient centrifugation and then cryopreserved in the vapor phase of liquid nitrogen. Analytical flow cytometry was used to check the purity and quantity of every magnetically sorted T cell population. Each sorted fraction had its genomic DNA isolated and then quantified by UV absorbance on a Nanodrop 2000c. Using the deep immunoSEQ assay, TCR CDR3 regions were amplified from genomic DNA by multiplex PCR. Extracted genomic DNA from each cell subset was spread evenly across all wells of several immunoSEQ 96-well plates, with each plate serving as a replicate. For sorted subsets, approximately 200 ng of genomic DNA, equivalent to roughly 30,000 T cell genomes, went into each replicate PCR. Purified libraries were quantified with a Qubit 3.0 fluorometer, sized on a Bioanalyzer 2100, and re-quantified with the KAPA Library Quantification kit. A separate single-read 150-cycle Illumina NextSeq 550 flow cell was used to sequence each immunoSEQ 96-well plate. For the original study's pipeline: Because the immunoSEQ output held only junctional sequences and lacked quality scores, the filtering could not match the filtering applied to full-length reads. To assign V/J genes and CDR3, sequences were annotated against IMGT germline references using PyIR, a Python wrapper for IgBLAST v1.9. Reads with weak V/J assignments (E-value above 1e-6), missing CDR3, stop codons, out-of-frame junctions, or ambiguous translated residues were removed. V3J clonotypes were defined as sequences sharing the same inferred V gene, J gene, and CDR3 amino acid sequence. The percentage overlap between two repertoires was calculated by dividing the number of shared unique clonotypes by the size of the smaller repertoire. Richness of each repertoire was evaluated using RTK rarefaction, the Chao1 estimator, and Recon v2.1 estimates of unobserved clonotypes. Generation probabilities for all TCRbeta clonotypes obtained by the gDNA method from four donors were computed using OLGA. What TCRdb holds here is the immuneACCESS table cut down to in-frame rearrangements. Part of the clones is not present; checked against another copy, under half of the missing clones reflect an unresolved V gene, and the others are unexplained. V and J calls and clone size are copied from that table; D and trimming were computed from the DNA. The sample includes under 1,100,000 clones, with around four fifths observed a single time. The ten largest clones take up less than 1.5% of the sample.

This clonotype originated in a man aged 18 to 35 in good health. Sequenced material: memory CD4+ T cells sorted from blood. The sample's cell subset or site, from its label and the paper: CD45RA-negative fraction. The V and J genes are TRBV5-6 and TRBJ1-6; tentative D gene TRBD1, with 5 bases matching. The nucleotide sequence is given as TGTGCCAGCAGCTTGTACCCGGGCCCGGGGGGGTCACCCCTCCACTTT. Its amino acids are CASSLYPGPGGSPLHF. Reference TRBV5-6 and TRBJ1-6 proteins supply the regions before and after the CDR3; the full variable domain is: DAGVTQSPTHLIKTRGQQVTLRCSPKSGHDTVSWYQQALGQGPQFIFQYYEEEERQRGNFPDRFSGHQFPNYSSELNVNALLLGDSALYLCASSLYPGPGGSPLHFGNGTRLTVT.